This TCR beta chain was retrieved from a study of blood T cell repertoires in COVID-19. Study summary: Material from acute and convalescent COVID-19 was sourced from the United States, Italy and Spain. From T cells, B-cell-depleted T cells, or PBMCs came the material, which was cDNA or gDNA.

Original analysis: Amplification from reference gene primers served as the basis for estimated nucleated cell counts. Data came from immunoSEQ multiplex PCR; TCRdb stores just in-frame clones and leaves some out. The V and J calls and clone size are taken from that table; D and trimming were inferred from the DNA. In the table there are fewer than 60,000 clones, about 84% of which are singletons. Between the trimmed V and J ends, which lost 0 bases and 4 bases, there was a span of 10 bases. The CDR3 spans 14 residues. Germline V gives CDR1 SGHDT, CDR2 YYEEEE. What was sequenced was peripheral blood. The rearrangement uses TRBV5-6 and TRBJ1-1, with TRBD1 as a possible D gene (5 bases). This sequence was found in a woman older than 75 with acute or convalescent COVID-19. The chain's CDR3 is CASSLGGRGTEAFF. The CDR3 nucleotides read TGTGCCAGCAGCTTGGGGGGTAGGGGCACTGAAGCTTTCTTT.